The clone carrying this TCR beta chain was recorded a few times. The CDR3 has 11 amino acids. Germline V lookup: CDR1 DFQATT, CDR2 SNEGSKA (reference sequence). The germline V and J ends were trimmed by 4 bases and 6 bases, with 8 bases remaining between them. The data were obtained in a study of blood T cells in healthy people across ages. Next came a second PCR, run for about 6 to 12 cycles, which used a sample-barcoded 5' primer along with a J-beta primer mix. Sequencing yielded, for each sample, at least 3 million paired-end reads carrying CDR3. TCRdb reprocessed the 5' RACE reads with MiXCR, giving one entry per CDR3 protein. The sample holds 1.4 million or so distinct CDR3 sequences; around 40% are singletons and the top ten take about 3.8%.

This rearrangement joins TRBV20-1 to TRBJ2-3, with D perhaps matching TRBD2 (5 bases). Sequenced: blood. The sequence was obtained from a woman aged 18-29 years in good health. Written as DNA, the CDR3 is TGCAGTGCTACCGGGGTGGATACGCAGTATTTT. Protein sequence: CSATGVDTQYF.